This paragraph reports one T cell receptor beta chain. This entry comes from a study of blood T cell repertoires in COVID-19. In the study overall: Researchers got acute and convalescent COVID-19 samples from the United States, Italy and Spain. PBMCs, B-cell-depleted T cells, or T cells were the source of the cDNA or gDNA that made up the material.

In germline, CDR1 is MNHEY, CDR2 SMNVEV (reference sequence). V was trimmed by 1 base and J by 7 bases, leaving 17 bases between them. The CDR3 contains 16 residues. In the authors' methods: The authors estimated nucleated cell counts from reference gene primer amplification. Libraries were prepared by immunoSEQ multiplex PCR; TCRdb keeps only in-frame clonotypes and omits some of them. V and J calls plus clone size are reproduced from that table; the DNA served to infer D and trimming. The table has roughly 100,000 clones, 65% to 80% seen once. The sequence was obtained from a woman aged 70-85 years with acute or convalescent COVID-19. The sequenced material came from peripheral blood. The chain has TRBV27 and TRBJ1-5; D might be TRBD1 (5 bases). The CDR3 region has the DNA TGTGCCAGCAGTTTATGGGCCCCAACAGGAGTCCAGCCCCAGCATTTT. Its protein product is CASSLWAPTGVQPQHF.